The clone carrying this TCR beta chain was seen a handful of times. With a much larger clone just one base away, this may be a read error. The CDR3 carries no conserved terminal phenylalanine or tryptophan, so it likely arises from a read error. The limits of the CDR3 on the DNA are not certain, so only TCRdb's listed CDR3 is given. This sample is drawn from a study of tumor-infiltrating lymphocytes in primary liver carcinoma. A constant-region primer served to make TCR beta cDNA from roughly 500 ng total RNA. TCR beta libraries came from three nested multiplex PCR rounds using slightly modified ARM-PCR. With TRBV1-TRBV30 forward primers and a C-beta reverse primer, the first two PCR rounds were run for about 10 cycles each. TCRdb analysed the multiplex PCR reads with MiXCR anew, one entry per CDR3 protein. Among 90,000 to 150,000 distinct CDR3 sequences listed, around 70% were seen once. From its first to its last residue, the CDR3 has 12 amino acids.

Without any cell sorting, roughly 20-30 mg of bulk tissue yielded co-extracted RNA and DNA. Sequencing was done on a sample of tumor-adjacent normal liver tissue. The chain employs TRBV12-3 or TRBV12-4 and TRBJ2-1; the table calls TRBD2, which could not be checked here. The receptor's source is a woman aged 60 to 75 with primary liver carcinoma and hepatitis B virus infection. The CDR3: CASSSRTSAGFL.